The 3 T cell receptor beta chains below come from one sample, sequenced in a study of OX40 agonist ivuxolimab in advanced cancers. Sequenced by immunoSEQ multiplex PCR; TCRdb stores in-frame clones only, minus some. Of some 44,000 clones listed, less than 90% are singletons. Sequencing used CD4+ or CD8+ T cells sorted from blood, obtained in a trial of the OX40 agonist ivuxolimab. These receptor sequences come from an adult with an advanced solid tumor such as melanoma, head and neck, liver or kidney cancer.

This clone was counted only a few times. The rearrangement links TRBV18 to TRBJ2-6; D remains unclear. The CDR3 sequence is 15 residues long. V lost 2 bases and J lost 0, with 5 bases in between. The germline CDR1 and CDR2 sequences are KGHSH and LQKENI. CDR3 bases: TGTGCCAGCTCACCAGAGCTCTCTGGGGCCAACGTCCTGACTTTC. Its protein is CASSPELSGANVLTF.

This chain uses TRBV6-6 with TRBJ1-4; D is undetermined. CDR3 size: 16 residues. Germline V CDR1 and CDR2: MNHNY, SVGAGI (reference sequence). Trimming pared 5 bases from V and 0 bases from J, leaving 13 bases between. The CDR3 reads CASSQLPPATNEKLFF. CDR3 DNA: TGTGCCAGCAGTCAACTTCCACCGGCAACTAATGAAAAACTGTTTTTT.

Points on this clone: This could be a read error, since a much larger clone is one nucleotide away. Other DNA sequences in the sample encode the same CDR3. V and J are TRBV6-1 and TRBJ2-5; tentative D call: TRBD2 (5 bases). Germline CDR1 is MNHNS and CDR2 is SASEGT. The CDR3 covers 14 residues. V was trimmed by 6 bases and J by 2 bases, leaving 13 bases between them. CDR3 amino acids: CASSGGGAQETQYF. The CDR3, as DNA: TGTGCCAGCAGCGGAGGAGGAGCGCAAGAGACCCAGTACTTC.